The T cell receptor beta chain described here comes from a study of blood T cell repertoires in COVID-19. Repertoires were generated with immunoSEQ multiplex PCR, while TCRdb's copy carries only in-frame clones and drops some. The sample contains about 350,000 clones, more than 70% of which appear only once. Germline CDR1 and CDR2: SGHNT and YENEEA. Trimming took 5 bases from V and 6 from J; bases not matched to a gene: 9. CDR3 size: 15 residues. The receptor's source is an older woman with COVID-19, enrolled during active disease. The genes are TRBV11-3 and TRBJ2-2, with 7 bases aligning to TRBD2. Sequenced material: peripheral blood. The DNA for the CDR3 is TGTGCCAGCAGCCGGGGAGGGAATAGCGCCGGGGAGCTGTTTTTT. This encodes CASSRGGNSAGELFF.